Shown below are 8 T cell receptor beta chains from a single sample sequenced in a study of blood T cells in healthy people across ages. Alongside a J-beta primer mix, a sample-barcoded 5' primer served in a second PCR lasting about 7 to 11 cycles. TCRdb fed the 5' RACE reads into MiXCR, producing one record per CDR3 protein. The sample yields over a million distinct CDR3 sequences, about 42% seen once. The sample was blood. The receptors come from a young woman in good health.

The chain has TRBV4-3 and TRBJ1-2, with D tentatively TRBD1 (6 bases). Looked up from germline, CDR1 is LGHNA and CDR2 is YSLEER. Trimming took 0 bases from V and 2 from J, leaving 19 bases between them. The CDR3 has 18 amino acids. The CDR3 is CASSQEVALWQGNYGYTF. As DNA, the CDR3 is TGCGCCAGCAGCCAAGAAGTCGCTTTATGGCAGGGGAACTATGGCTACACCTTC.

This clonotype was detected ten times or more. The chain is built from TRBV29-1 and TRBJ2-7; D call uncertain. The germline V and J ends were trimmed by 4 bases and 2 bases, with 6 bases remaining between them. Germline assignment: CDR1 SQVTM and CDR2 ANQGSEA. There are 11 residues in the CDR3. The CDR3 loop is CSVGLAYEQYF. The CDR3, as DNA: TGCAGCGTTGGCCTAGCCTACGAGCAGTACTTC.

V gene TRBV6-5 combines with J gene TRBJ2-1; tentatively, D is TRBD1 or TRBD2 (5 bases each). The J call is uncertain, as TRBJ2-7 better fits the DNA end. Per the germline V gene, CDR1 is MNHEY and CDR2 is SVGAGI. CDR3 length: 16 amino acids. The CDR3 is CASTKTRQGPGNEQYF. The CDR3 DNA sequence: TGTGCCAGCACCAAGACGCGTCAGGGTCCGGGAAATGAGCAGTACTTC.

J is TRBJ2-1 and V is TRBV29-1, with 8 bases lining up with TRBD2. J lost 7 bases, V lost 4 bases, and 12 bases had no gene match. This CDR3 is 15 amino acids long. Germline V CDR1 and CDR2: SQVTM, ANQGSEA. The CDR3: CSVVGPGGHRNEQFF. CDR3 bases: TGCAGCGTTGTGGGTCCGGGGGGGCATCGGAATGAGCAGTTCTTC.

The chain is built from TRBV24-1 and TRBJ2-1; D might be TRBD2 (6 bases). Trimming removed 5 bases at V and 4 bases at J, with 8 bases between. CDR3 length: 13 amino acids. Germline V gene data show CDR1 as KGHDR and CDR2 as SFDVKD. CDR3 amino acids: CATSAGRYNEQFF. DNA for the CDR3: TGTGCCACCAGTGCAGGGAGGTACAATGAGCAGTTCTTC.

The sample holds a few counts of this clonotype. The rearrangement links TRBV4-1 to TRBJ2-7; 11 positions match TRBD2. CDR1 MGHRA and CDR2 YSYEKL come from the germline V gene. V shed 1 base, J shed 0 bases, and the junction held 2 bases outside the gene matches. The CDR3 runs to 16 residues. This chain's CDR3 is CASSQALAGDSYEQYF. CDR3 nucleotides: TGCGCCAGCAGCCAAGCACTAGCGGGGGACTCCTACGAGCAGTACTTC.

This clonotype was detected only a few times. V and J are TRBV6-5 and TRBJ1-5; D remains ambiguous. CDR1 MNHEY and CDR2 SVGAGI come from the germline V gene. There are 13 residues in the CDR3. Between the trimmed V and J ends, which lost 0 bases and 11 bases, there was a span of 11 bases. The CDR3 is CASSYSDGETQHF. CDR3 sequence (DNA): TGTGCCAGCAGTTACTCGGACGGGGAGACCCAGCATTTT.

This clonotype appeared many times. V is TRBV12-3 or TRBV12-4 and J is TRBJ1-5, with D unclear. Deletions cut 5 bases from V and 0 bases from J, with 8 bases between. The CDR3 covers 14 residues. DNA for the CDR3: TGTGCCAGCAGTACGGGAGATAGCAATCAGCCCCAGCATTTT. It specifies CASSTGDSNQPQHF.